The source of this TCR beta chain is a study of T cell repertoires in aging, cancer and after chemotherapy. Background on the study: Patients with glioblastoma brain tumors were sampled before and after temozolomide-based therapy. General observations from the study: These repertoire data do not allow conclusions about immunological memory after chemotherapy.

TRB rearrangements spanning V, D and J were amplified using mixed TRB-A/B primers. A single record per CDR3 protein comes from TCRdb applying MiXCR to the multiplex PCR reads. The data contain roughly 1,500 distinct CDR3 sequences, approximately 30% of them singletons. This clonotype is labeled medium-sized. Its target is unknown. The template was genomic DNA from peripheral blood, not RNA. CDR1 and CDR2 from the germline V gene are PRHDT and FYEKMQ (reference sequence). CDR3 length: 13 residues. V gave up 3 bases and J gave up 4 bases, with 7 bases separating them. This TCR was sampled from a human donor with a solid tumor. The chain carries TRBV13 and TRBJ2-1; D is uncertain. The sequencing sample was made of blood. The DNA for the CDR3 is TGTGCCAGCAGCTTTAAGCGTTACAATGAGCAGTTCTTC. Translated, it gives CASSFKRYNEQFF.